These 10 T cell receptor beta chains were sequenced from one sample in a study of T cell repertoires in cytomegalovirus infection. TCRdb re-derived calls from the reads in MiXCR, one entry per CDR3 protein. The sample includes 300,000 or so distinct CDR3 sequences, 25% of them seen just once. Their recognized antigens are unknown. Source: cultured PBMCs, taken from culture after CMV antigen stimulation. The receptors here all came from a human donor in good health (CMV status not recorded). Some clones in this sample may be carry-over from other donors' samples.

This chain links TRBV28 with TRBJ2-7; possible D gene TRBD2, 6 bases. This CDR3 is 14 amino acids long. V was trimmed by 3 bases and J by 6 bases, leaving 15 bases between them. Germline V gives CDR1 MDHEN, CDR2 SYDVKM. CDR3 in amino acids: CASSFSQRAGEQYF. Written as DNA, the CDR3 is TGTGCCAGCAGTTTCTCTCAGCGGGCGGGCGAGCAGTACTTC.

V and J are TRBV28 and TRBJ1-1; 7 positions agree with TRBD1. CDR1 MDHEN and CDR2 SYDVKM come from the germline V gene. CDR3 length: 12 amino acids. With 6 bases clipped from V and 13 bases from J, the junction kept 11 bases outside the gene matches. CDR3 coding DNA: TGTGCCAGCAGCCGAGTCGGGACAGTGGATTTCTTT. Its protein is CASSRVGTVDFF.

Ten or more counts support this clonotype. The CDR3 protein is CAIRAEQGPQHF. The CDR3 region has the DNA TGTGCCATCAGAGCAGAGCAAGGGCCCCAGCATTTT. The chain has TRBV10-3 and TRBJ1-5; D remains unclear. Germline CDR1 ENHRY, CDR2 SYGVKD. V gave up 6 bases and J gave up 9 bases, with 12 bases separating them. The CDR3 has 12 amino acids.

This clonotype occurred many times. This sequence joins TRBV12-5 and TRBJ2-1; 10 bases line up with TRBD2. The CDR3 loop spans 15 amino acids. With 6 bases clipped from V and 12 bases from J, the junction kept 14 bases outside the gene matches. CDR1 LGHNT and CDR2 FRNRAP come from the germline V gene. The CDR3 DNA sequence: TGTGCTAGTGGATCCAGCGGGAGGGCCTTTGTTCGGCAGTTCTTC. Translation: CASGSSGRAFVRQFF.

This clonotype was counted at least ten times. V usage is TRBV7-6 and J usage is TRBJ2-7; D gene ambiguous. Germline values: CDR1 SGHVS, CDR2 FNYEAQ. The germline V and J ends were trimmed by 2 bases and 1 base, with 9 bases remaining between them. The CDR3 is made up of 14 amino acids. The CDR3, as DNA: TGTGCCAGCAGCTTACGTGCTCAATCCTACGAGCAGTACTTC. It specifies CASSLRAQSYEQYF.

This chain links TRBV28 with TRBJ2-1; 7 bases are shared with TRBD2. The germline V gene has CDR1 MDHEN and CDR2 SYDVKM. The CDR3 sequence is 18 residues long. The V and J ends lost 5 bases and 6 bases, in that order; junction bases with no gene match: 19. Here the CDR3 reads CASSLPEAGLVGANEQFF. The CDR3 nucleotides read TGTGCCAGCAGTCTCCCGGAGGCAGGACTAGTTGGGGCCAATGAGCAGTTCTTC.

J is TRBJ1-5 and V is TRBV28, with a possible D match to TRBD1 (5 bases). V lost 5 bases and J lost 5, with 13 bases in between. This CDR3 comprises 14 residues. CDR1 and CDR2 from the germline V gene are MDHEN and SYDVKM. This CDR3 is CASSPEGMDQPQHF. CDR3 nucleotides: TGTGCCAGCAGTCCAGAGGGGATGGATCAGCCCCAGCATTTT.

This clonotype was seen more than once but under ten times. The V call is TRBV12-3 or TRBV12-4, the J call TRBJ1-1; possibly TRBD1 for D (5 bases). Trimming removed 6 bases at V and 8 bases at J, with 13 bases between. The CDR3 sequence is 12 residues long. CDR3 nucleotides: TGTGCCAGCAGCAGGGACGTTTCCGAAGCTTTCTTT. Protein product: CASSRDVSEAFF.

The sample holds a few counts of this clonotype. This chain links TRBV24-1 with TRBJ2-3; 9 positions match TRBD2. CDR3 length equals 19 residues. The junction had 16 bases not matched to a gene; V was cut back by 4 bases and J by 3 bases. Germline CDR1 KGHDR, CDR2 SFDVKD. DNA of the CDR3: TGTGCCACCAGTGACTCCATGGCTAGTAGCGGGAGTGGAACAGATACGCAGTATTTT. The encoded protein is CATSDSMASSGSGTDTQYF.

This clonotype has only a few counts. The chain recombines TRBV7-9 with TRBJ2-3, with 14 bases fitting TRBD2. With 7 bases clipped from V and 6 bases from J, the junction kept 9 bases outside the gene matches. Germline values: CDR1 SEHNR, CDR2 FQNEAQ (reference sequence). The CDR3 runs to 16 residues. The CDR3 sequence is CASTMTSGRAGDTQYF. The CDR3 coding sequence is TGTGCCAGCACTATGACTAGCGGGAGGGCCGGGGATACGCAGTATTTT.